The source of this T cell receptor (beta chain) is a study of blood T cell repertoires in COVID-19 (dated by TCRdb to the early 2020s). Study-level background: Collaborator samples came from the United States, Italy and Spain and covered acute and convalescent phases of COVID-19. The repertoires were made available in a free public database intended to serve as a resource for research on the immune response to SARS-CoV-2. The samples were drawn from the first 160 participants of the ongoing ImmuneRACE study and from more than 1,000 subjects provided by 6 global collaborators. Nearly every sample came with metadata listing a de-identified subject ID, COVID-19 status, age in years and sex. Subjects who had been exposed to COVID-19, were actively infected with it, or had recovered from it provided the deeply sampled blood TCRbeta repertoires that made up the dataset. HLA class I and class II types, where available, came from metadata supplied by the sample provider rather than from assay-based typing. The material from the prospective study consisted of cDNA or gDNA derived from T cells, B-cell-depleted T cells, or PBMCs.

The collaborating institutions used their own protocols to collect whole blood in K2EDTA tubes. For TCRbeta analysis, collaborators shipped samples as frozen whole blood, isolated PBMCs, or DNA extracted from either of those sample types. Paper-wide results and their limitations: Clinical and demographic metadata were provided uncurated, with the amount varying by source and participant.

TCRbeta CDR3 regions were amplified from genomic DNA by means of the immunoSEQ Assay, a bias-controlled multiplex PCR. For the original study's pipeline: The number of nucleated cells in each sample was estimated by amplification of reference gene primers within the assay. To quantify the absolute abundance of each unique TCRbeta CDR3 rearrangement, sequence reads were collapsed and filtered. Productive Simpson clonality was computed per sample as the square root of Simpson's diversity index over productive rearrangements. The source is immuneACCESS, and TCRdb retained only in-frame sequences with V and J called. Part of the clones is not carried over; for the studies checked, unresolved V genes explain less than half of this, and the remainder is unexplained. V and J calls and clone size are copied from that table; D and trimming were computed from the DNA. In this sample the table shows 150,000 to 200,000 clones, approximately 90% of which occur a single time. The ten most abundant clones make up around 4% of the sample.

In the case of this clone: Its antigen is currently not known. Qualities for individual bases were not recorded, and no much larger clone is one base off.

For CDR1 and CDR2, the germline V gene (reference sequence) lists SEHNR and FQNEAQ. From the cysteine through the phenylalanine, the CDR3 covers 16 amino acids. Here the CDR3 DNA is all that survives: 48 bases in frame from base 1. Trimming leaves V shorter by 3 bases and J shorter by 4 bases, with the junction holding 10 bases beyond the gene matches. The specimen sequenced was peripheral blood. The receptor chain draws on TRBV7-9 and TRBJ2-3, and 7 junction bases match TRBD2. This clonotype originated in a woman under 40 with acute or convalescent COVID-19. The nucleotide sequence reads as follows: TGTGCCAGCAGCTTCCTCGGGGGGACTATGGCAGATACGCAGTATTTT. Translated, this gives CASSFLGGTMADTQYF. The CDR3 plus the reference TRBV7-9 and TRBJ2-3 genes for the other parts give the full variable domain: DTGVSQNPRHKITKRGQNVTFRCDPISEHNRLYWYRQTLGQGPEFLTYFQNEAQLEKSRLLSDRFSAERPKGSFSTLEIQRTEQGDSAMYLCASSFLGGTMADTQYFGPGTRLTVL.